This T cell receptor beta chain was profiled in a study of blood T cell repertoires in COVID-19. The overall study: Donors in the United States, Italy and Spain gave samples during acute or convalescent COVID-19.

Method: immunoSEQ multiplex PCR; TCRdb's copy keeps in-frame clones and lacks some. The table records some 110,000 clones, approximately 72% of them present only once. In this sample, this clone turned up many times. This CDR3 comprises 15 residues. V lost 5 bases to trimming and J lost 8 bases; unmatched junction nucleotides: 9. CDR1 SGHRS and CDR2 YFSETQ come from the germline V gene. This TCR was recovered from a woman in her 70s with acute or convalescent COVID-19. Sequenced sample: peripheral blood. This chain links TRBV5-1 with TRBJ2-1, with TRBD2 identical over 11 bases. CDR3 amino acids: CASRLTSGASHEQFF. CDR3 nucleotides: TGCGCCAGCAGGCTGACTAGCGGGGCAAGCCATGAGCAGTTCTTC.